One sample yielded the 14 T cell receptor beta chains listed below, sequenced in a study of OX40 agonist ivuxolimab in advanced cancers. The repertoire was sequenced with immunoSEQ multiplex PCR; TCRdb's copy has only in-frame clones and lacks some. The sample has about 53,000 clones, 80% to 90% seen once. The material was CD4+ or CD8+ T cells sorted from blood, obtained in a trial of the OX40 agonist ivuxolimab. The source of these receptors is an adult with an advanced solid tumor such as melanoma, head and neck, liver or kidney cancer.

This clone was seen once. The chain recombines TRBV28 with TRBJ1-5; 7 nucleotides align to TRBD1. The CDR3 extends over 16 amino acids. CDR1 and CDR2 (germline): MDHEN, SYDVKM. V lost 5 bases to trimming and J lost 6 bases; unmatched junction nucleotides: 13. CDR3 in amino acids: CASSPRTGTVGQPQHF. The CDR3 nucleotides read TGTGCCAGCAGTCCCCGCACCGGGACAGTGGGTCAGCCCCAGCATTTT.

The J gene is TRBJ1-1, the V gene TRBV5-1, with unresolved D. CDR1 SGHRS and CDR2 YFSETQ come from the germline V gene. Trimming stripped 3 bases from V and 6 bases from J, with 15 bases between. The CDR3 spans 14 residues. CDR3 protein: CASSSDRGFAEAFF. CDR3 sequence (DNA): TGCGCCAGCAGCTCCGATCGGGGTTTCGCTGAAGCTTTCTTT. The full variable domain, rest sourced from reference TRBV5-1 and TRBJ1-1, is KAGVTQTPRYLIKTRGQQVTLSCSPISGHRSVSWYQQTPGQGLQFLFEYFSETQRNKGNFPGRFSGRQFSNSRSEMNVSTLELGDSALYLCASSSDRGFAEAFFGQGTRLTVV.

The chain employs TRBV30 and TRBJ2-7; 7 bases map to TRBD2. This CDR3 comprises 13 residues. Looked up from germline, CDR1 is GTSNPN and CDR2 is SVGIG (reference sequence). After removal of 3 bases from V and 1 base from J, the junction contained 3 bases not matched to a gene. Here the CDR3 reads CAWRAGLSYEQYF. The CDR3 DNA reads TGTGCCTGGAGAGCGGGGTTGTCCTACGAGCAGTACTTC. The full variable domain, completed using reference TRBV30 and TRBJ2-7, is SQTIHQWPATLVQPVGSPLSLECTVEGTSNPNLYWYRQAAGRGLQLLFYSVGIGQISSEVPQNLSASRPQDRQFILSSKKLLLSDSGFYLCAWRAGLSYEQYFGPGTRLTVT.

The rearrangement uses TRBV6-1 and TRBJ2-1, with D perhaps matching TRBD1 (6 bases). The V and J ends lost 0 bases and 12 bases respectively, with 27 bases between them. The CDR3 totals 18 residues. CDR1 is MNHNS and CDR2 is SASEGT in the germline V gene. The CDR3 reads CASSEAAPGTRGSRGQFF. The CDR3, as DNA: TGTGCCAGCAGTGAAGCCGCGCCCGGGACAAGGGGGAGTAGGGGGCAGTTCTTC.

The CDR3 coding sequence is TGTGCCAGCACCCGCGGACAGGGAGGTTCACCCCTCCACTTT. Translating it yields CASTRGQGGSPLHF. This sequence joins TRBV7-2 and TRBJ1-6; TRBD1 agrees at 8 bases. The CDR3 covers 14 residues. V shed 7 bases, J shed 9 bases, and the junction held 8 bases outside the gene matches. Germline V gene sequence: CDR1 SGHTA, CDR2 FQGNSA.

V is TRBV30 and J is TRBJ2-5; D is perhaps TRBD1 (5 bases). V was cut by 5 bases and J by 7 bases, with 14 bases left in between. The CDR3 is 12 amino acids. Germline loops: CDR1 GTSNPN, CDR2 SVGIG (reference sequence). The CDR3 DNA reads TGTGCCTGGGCGAAGGGGATCGGGACCCAGTACTTC. Translated: CAWAKGIGTQYF.

The J gene is TRBJ2-1, the V gene TRBV6-1, with TRBD1 matching over 8 bases. CDR1 MNHNS and CDR2 SASEGT come from the germline V gene. V trimming: 2 bases; J trimming: 8 bases; junction bases outside the gene matches: 8. The CDR3 has 15 residues. The CDR3 DNA follows: TGTGCCAGCAGTGAACCAGACAGGGGCTCGGATGAGCAGTTCTTC. Translation: CASSEPDRGSDEQFF.

The J gene is TRBJ2-3, the V gene TRBV29-1; perhaps TRBD1 as D (5 bases). Between the trimmed V and J ends, which lost 0 bases and 0 bases, there was a span of 7 bases. Germline values: CDR1 SQVTM, CDR2 ANQGSEA. The CDR3 runs 14 residues. CDR3 sequence: CSVEDAGSTDTQYF. CDR3 nucleotides: TGCAGCGTTGAAGATGCAGGGAGCACAGATACGCAGTATTTT.

The count of this clone is one. The gene calls are TRBV5-6 and TRBJ1-1, with D unclear. Germline V CDR1 and CDR2: SGHDT, YYEEEE. Trimming left V 0 bases short and J 5 bases short, with 14 bases between. This CDR3 region has 15 residues. CDR3 in DNA: TGTGCCAGCAGCTTGGTCGGCAGGAGTTTAACTGAAGCTTTCTTT. Amino acid sequence: CASSLVGRSLTEAFF. Together with reference TRBV5-6 and TRBJ1-1, the CDR3 gives the full variable domain: DAGVTQSPTHLIKTRGQQVTLRCSPKSGHDTVSWYQQALGQGPQFIFQYYEEEERQRGNFPDRFSGHQFPNYSSELNVNALLLGDSALYLCASSLVGRSLTEAFFGQGTRLTVV.

The V and J genes are TRBV5-4 and TRBJ2-7, with D unclear. Trimming cost V 4 bases and J 5 bases, with 28 bases left between them. Germline loops: CDR1 SGHNT, CDR2 YYREEE (reference sequence). This CDR3 spans 18 amino acids. CDR3 coding DNA: TGTGCCAGCAGCCTGGGATCCGTCCTACTCACAACACGGGACGAGCAGTACTTC. Its protein product is CASSLGSVLLTTRDEQYF.

This chain links TRBV29-1 with TRBJ2-1; 13 bases align to TRBD2. V shed 4 bases, J shed 9 bases, and the junction held 9 bases outside the gene matches. Germline CDR1 is SQVTM and CDR2 is ANQGSEA. This CDR3 contains 15 residues. DNA of the CDR3: TGCAGCGTTGGAGGGACTAGCGGGATACGTGGTGAGCAGTTCTTC. Residues: CSVGGTSGIRGEQFF.

The genes are TRBV4-2 and TRBJ2-3; 9 bases fit TRBD2. The V gene's germline CDR1 is LGHNA and CDR2 YNFKEQ. The CDR3 is 16 amino acids. V lost 2 bases and J lost 1; bases outside the gene matches: 4. The DNA for the CDR3 is TGTGCCAGCAGCCAAAATGCGGGAGGGGGCACAGATACGCAGTATTTT. Its protein product is CASSQNAGGGTDTQYF.

This sequence joins TRBV7-2 and TRBJ2-3; D perhaps matches TRBD2 (6 bases). V was clipped by 3 bases and J by 4 bases, with 14 bases between them. Germline V lookup: CDR1 SGHTA, CDR2 FQGNSA. The CDR3 totals 15 residues. The CDR3, as DNA: TGTGCCAGCAGCTTTTCCAGCGGGTCAGCAGATACGCAGTATTTT. Translated, it gives CASSFSSGSADTQYF. Full variable domain (rest looked up from reference TRBV7-2 and TRBJ2-3): GAGVSQSPSNKVTEKGKDVELRCDPISGHTALYWYRQSLGQGLEFLIYFQGNSAPDKSGLPSDRFSAERTGGSVSTLTIQRTQQEDSAVYLCASSFSSGSADTQYFGPGTRLTVL.

The J gene is TRBJ1-2, the V gene TRBV6-6, with D perhaps TRBD1 (6 bases). The CDR3 is made up of 13 amino acids. V lost 4 bases to trimming and J lost 6 bases, with 12 bases between them. Germline V CDR1 and CDR2: MNHNY, SVGAGI (reference sequence). In DNA form, the CDR3 reads TGTGCCAGCAGTTGGCAGGGGCGTGATGGCTACACCTTC. Protein product: CASSWQGRDGYTF.